This T cell receptor beta chain was captured by sequencing in a study of shared clonotypes between healthy human individuals. Study-wide results and caveats: Sequencing of the sorted subsets was shown by rarefaction to be incomplete despite large depth.

The germline gives CDR1 LGHNA, CDR2 YSLEER. This CDR3 has 13 residues. V was clipped by 1 base and J by 5 bases, with 6 bases between them. On this clone: The antigen remains undetermined.

Clones were sequenced by immunoSEQ multiplex PCR, and TCRdb holds only the in-frame ones, with some missing. This sample has 1,500,000 or so clones, with 98% to 99% found just once. The chain uses TRBV4-3 and TRBJ2-4; D ambiguous. The origin of this receptor is a man aged 25 to 45 in good health. The sample taken for sequencing was naive CD4+ T cells sorted from blood. Subset specified: CD45RA+ positively selected. As DNA, the CDR3 is TGCGCCAGCAGCCAAGGTCGCCAAAACATTCAGTACTTC. It codes for CASSQGRQNIQYF.